The 2 T cell receptor beta chains listed next were all sequenced from one sample in a study of spatial heterogeneity in lung cancer. Sample time point: sample taken at primary tumor resection. Unsorted whole RNA from tumor, nontumor lung or frozen PBMC underwent sequencing. Using its own MiXCR run on the 5' RACE reads, TCRdb lists one record per CDR3 protein. Here the sample spans 45,000 or so distinct CDR3 sequences, about an eighth being singletons. This specimen consisted of PBMCs, obtained at surgery. These receptors all stem from a female donor with early-stage non-small cell lung cancer.

In its sample, this clonotype was seen a few times. The V call is TRBV27, the J call TRBJ2-3, with D tentatively TRBD2 (6 bases). The germline V and J ends were trimmed by 2 bases and 3 bases, with 18 bases remaining between them. This CDR3 has 17 residues. Per the germline V gene, CDR1 is MNHEY and CDR2 is SMNVEV (reference sequence). CDR3 region: CASSLRGGTGETDTQYF. As DNA, the CDR3 is TGTGCCAGCAGTTTACGTGGGGGGACGGGGGAGACAGATACGCAGTATTTT.

This clonotype was recorded many times. The CDR3 DNA reads as TGTGCCAGTAGTGACAGGGCTAATCAGCCCCAGCATTTT. Its translation is CASSDRANQPQHF. The rearrangement joins TRBV19 to TRBJ1-5; 7 nucleotides match TRBD1. CDR1 and CDR2 (germline): LNHDA, SQIVND (reference sequence). This CDR3 is 13 amino acids long. V lost 5 bases and J lost 4; bases outside the gene matches: 2.